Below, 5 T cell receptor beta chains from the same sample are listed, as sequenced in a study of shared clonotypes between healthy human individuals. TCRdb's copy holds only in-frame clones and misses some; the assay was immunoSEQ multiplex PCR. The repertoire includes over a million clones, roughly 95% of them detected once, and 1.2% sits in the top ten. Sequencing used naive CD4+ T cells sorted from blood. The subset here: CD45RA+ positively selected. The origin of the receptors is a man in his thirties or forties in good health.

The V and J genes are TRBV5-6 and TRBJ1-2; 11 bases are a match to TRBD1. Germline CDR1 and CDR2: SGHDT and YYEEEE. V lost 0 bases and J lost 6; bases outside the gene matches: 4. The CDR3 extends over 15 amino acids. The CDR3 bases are TGTGCCAGCAGCTTGGAGGACAGGGGGCAAGATGGCTACACCTTC. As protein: CASSLEDRGQDGYTF.

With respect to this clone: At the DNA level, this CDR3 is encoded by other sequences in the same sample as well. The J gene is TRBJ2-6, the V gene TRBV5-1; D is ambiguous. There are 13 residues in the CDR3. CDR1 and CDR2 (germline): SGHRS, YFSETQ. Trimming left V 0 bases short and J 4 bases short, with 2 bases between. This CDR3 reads CASSLVGANVLTF. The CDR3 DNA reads TGCGCCAGCAGCTTGGTCGGGGCCAACGTCCTGACTTTC.

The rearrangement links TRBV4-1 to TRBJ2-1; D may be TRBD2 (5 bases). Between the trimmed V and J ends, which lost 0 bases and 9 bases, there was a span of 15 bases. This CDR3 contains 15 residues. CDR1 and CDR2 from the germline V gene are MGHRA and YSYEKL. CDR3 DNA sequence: TGCGCCAGCAGCCAAGATGGGGAGACTCGGCGTGAGCAGTTCTTC. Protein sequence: CASSQDGETRREQFF.

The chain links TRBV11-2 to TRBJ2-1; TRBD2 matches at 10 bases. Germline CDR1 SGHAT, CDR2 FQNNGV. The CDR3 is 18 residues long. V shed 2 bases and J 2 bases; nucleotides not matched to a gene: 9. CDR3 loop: CASSLNPSGRGAYNEQFF. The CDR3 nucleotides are TGTGCCAGCAGCTTAAACCCGAGCGGGAGGGGAGCCTACAATGAGCAGTTCTTC.

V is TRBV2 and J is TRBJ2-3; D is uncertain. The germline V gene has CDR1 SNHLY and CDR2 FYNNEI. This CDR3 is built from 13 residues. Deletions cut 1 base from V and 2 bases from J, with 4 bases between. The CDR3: CASSEEHTDTQYF. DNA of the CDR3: TGTGCCAGCAGTGAAGAGCACACAGATACGCAGTATTTT.